This entry is about one T cell receptor beta chain. As yet, its antigen is unknown. The sample is drawn from a study of cytomegalovirus exposure and HLA in healthy donors. This CDR3 spans 13 amino acids. Germline CDR1 is SNHLY and CDR2 is FYNNEI. The V end lost 7 bases, the J end lost 0 bases, and 7 bases lay between the germline ends. Whole-study results and caveats: Under in vitro conditions, three CMV-associated chains were confirmed as specific for CMV antigens. The study carried out a later analysis of TCR beta sequences. It associated approximately 17,000 of them with specific HLA alleles at a false discovery rate of 0.05.

It was with 60 Vbeta and 13 Jbeta primers that the PCR ran. Data came from immunoSEQ multiplex PCR; TCRdb stores just in-frame clones and leaves some out. This table has 90,000 to 110,000 clones, less than 85% appearing once. Source material: PBMCs. The chain employs TRBV2 and TRBJ1-5; D call uncertain. The receptor was isolated from a man in his forties in good health and CMV-seropositive. CDR3 DNA sequence: TGTGCCAGCAAGGCGGATAGCAATCAGCCCCAGCATTTT. Its protein is CASKADSNQPQHF. Together with reference TRBV2 and TRBJ1-5, the CDR3 gives the full variable domain: EPEVTQTPSHQVTQMGQEVILRCVPISNHLYFYWYRQILGQKVEFLVSFYNNEISEKSEIFDDQFSVERPDGSNFTLKIRSTKLEDSAMYFCASKADSNQPQHFGDGTRLSIL.